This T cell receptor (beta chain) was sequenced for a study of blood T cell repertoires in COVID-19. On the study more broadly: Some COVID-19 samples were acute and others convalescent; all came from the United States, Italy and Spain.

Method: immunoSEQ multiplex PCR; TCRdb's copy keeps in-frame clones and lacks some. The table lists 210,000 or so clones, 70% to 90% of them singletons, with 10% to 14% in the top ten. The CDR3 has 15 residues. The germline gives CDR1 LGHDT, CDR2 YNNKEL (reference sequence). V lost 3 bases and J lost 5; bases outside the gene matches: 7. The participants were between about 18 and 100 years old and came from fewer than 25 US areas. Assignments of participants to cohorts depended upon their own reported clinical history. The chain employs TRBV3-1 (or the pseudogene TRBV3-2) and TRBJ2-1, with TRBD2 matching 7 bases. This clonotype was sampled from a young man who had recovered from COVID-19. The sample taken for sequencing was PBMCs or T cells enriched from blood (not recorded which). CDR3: CASSHERTRDNEQFF. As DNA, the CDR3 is TGTGCCAGCAGCCATGAAAGGACTAGAGACAATGAGCAGTTCTTC.